This TCR beta chain comes out of a study of T-cell memory formation after mild COVID-19. Looking at the study overall: The study found TCR clusters largely donor specific.

Details on this clonotype: Its antigen is not known.

Study-wide findings and caveats: A second wave expanding day 15 to 37 was CD4+-biased; contracting clones were balanced. That cross-reactive memory joined was suggested by some responding clones appearing in pre-infection memory.

This CDR3 is 13 amino acids long. Germline CDR1 and CDR2: MNHEY and SVGEGT. With 2 bases clipped from V and 6 bases from J, the junction kept 4 bases outside the gene matches. 5'RACE primed from the constant segment yielded TCR alpha and TCR beta cDNA libraries bearing sample barcodes and UMIs. Each CDR3 protein is one row after TCRdb ran MiXCR on the 5' RACE reads. The sample has about 340,000 distinct CDR3 sequences, about 15% seen once. The rearrangement joins TRBV6-2 or TRBV6-3 to TRBJ2-7; 7 bases match TRBD1. Sequencing input: PBMCs or a T cell subset sorted from them (not recorded which). This TCR was sampled from a young man who had mild COVID-19 (a few samples of this study predate the infection). Cell type and time point are not known. The CDR3 region has the DNA TGTGCCAGCAGTTACGGACAGGTGGGCGAGCAGTACTTC. This sequence encodes CASSYGQVGEQYF.